The present T cell receptor beta chain was sequenced within a study of OX40 agonist ivuxolimab in advanced cancers. Broader study findings: Relatively little clonal expansion, among the lowest observed, appeared in partial responders at 0.1-3.0 mg/kg. Still undetermined is the antigen specificity of the expanded peripheral T cells.

Sequencing was performed with immunoSEQ multiplex PCR; in TCRdb, only in-frame clones are kept and a portion is missing. The sample contains around 86,000 clones, 75% to 90% of which appear only once. About this clone itself: Its antigen remains unknown.

The germline gives CDR1 SGHTA, CDR2 FQGNSA. The V end was cut by 0 bases, the J end by 7 bases, with 12 bases between. There are 15 residues in the CDR3. Specimen: CD4+ or CD8+ T cells sorted from blood, collected in a trial of the OX40 agonist ivuxolimab. This TCR was recovered from an adult with an advanced solid tumor such as melanoma, head and neck, liver or kidney cancer. The gene calls are TRBV7-2 and TRBJ1-4; perhaps TRBD1 as D (5 bases). The CDR3 sequence: CASSLALGGGEKLFF. Written as DNA, the CDR3 is TGTGCCAGCAGCTTAGCGTTGGGTGGGGGTGAAAAACTGTTTTTT. Full variable domain (rest looked up from reference TRBV7-2 and TRBJ1-4): GAGVSQSPSNKVTEKGKDVELRCDPISGHTALYWYRQSLGQGLEFLIYFQGNSAPDKSGLPSDRFSAERTGGSVSTLTIQRTQQEDSAVYLCASSLALGGGEKLFFGSGTQLSVL.